This entry lists 32 T cell receptor beta chains sequenced from one sample in a study of T cells in Graves' hyperthyroidism and ophthalmopathy. Amplified regions were TCR beta CDR3 sequences from RNA transcripts. An initial round of RT-PCR targeting the TCR CDR3 relied on the HTBI primer set. TCRdb called the multiplex PCR reads again in MiXCR, with one record for every CDR3 protein. Of around 530,000 distinct CDR3 sequences in the sample, more than 15% were seen once. Sequencing used blood. These receptors came from a woman in her late teens or twenties with Graves' ophthalmopathy.

The genes are TRBV7-9 and TRBJ2-1; a weak D match, TRBD2 (6 bases). The CDR3 length is 15 residues. Looked up from germline, CDR1 is SEHNR and CDR2 is FQNEAQ (reference sequence). Trimming removed 7 bases from V and 2 bases from J, with 15 bases in between. CDR3 bases: TGTGCCAGCACCTCCTCGGGACTCCCCTACAATGAGCAGTTCTTC. Its protein product is CASTSSGLPYNEQFF.

This clonotype has just a few counts. The V and J genes are TRBV20-1 and TRBJ1-6; no definite D call. The CDR3 is 14 residues long. V lost 0 bases and J 7 bases, leaving 10 bases between the germline ends. CDR1 and CDR2 from the germline V gene are DFQATT and SNEGSKA (reference sequence). The CDR3 is CSARDSMGNSPLHF. CDR3 coding DNA: TGCAGTGCTAGAGATTCTATGGGGAATTCACCCCTCCACTTT.

This clonotype was seen ten or more times. The rearrangement joins TRBV28 to TRBJ1-5; D is ambiguous. Germline V gene sequence: CDR1 MDHEN, CDR2 SYDVKM. The CDR3 loop spans 13 amino acids. V was clipped by 6 bases and J by 2 bases, with 8 bases between them. The CDR3 nucleotides are TGTGCCAGCAGCCGCGGCGGCAATCAGCCCCAGCATTTT. It encodes CASSRGGNQPQHF.

This clonotype was recorded many times. The V and J genes are TRBV7-9 and TRBJ1-1; 9 nucleotides match TRBD1. V lost 4 bases and J lost 3; bases outside the gene matches: 3. CDR3 length: 14 amino acids. CDR1 is SEHNR and CDR2 is FQNEAQ in the germline V gene (reference sequence). The CDR3 here is CASSSRTGDTEAFF. DNA of the CDR3: TGTGCCAGCAGCTCCCGGACAGGGGACACTGAAGCTTTCTTT.

This clonotype was counted ten times or more. The J gene is TRBJ2-7, the V gene TRBV28, with D possibly called TRBD1 or TRBD2 (6 bases each). The CDR3 contains 15 residues. Germline lookup yields CDR1 MDHEN and CDR2 SYDVKM. The ends were cut back, 7 bases at V and 5 bases at J, with 21 bases in the middle. The CDR3 DNA follows: TGTGCCAGCAAAGCACCAGGGGACGGGGGAGACGAGCAGTACTTC. This encodes CASKAPGDGGDEQYF.

This clonotype appeared a few times. The chain employs TRBV7-2 and TRBJ2-4, with 9 bases that match TRBD1. V shed 3 bases, J shed 6 bases, and the junction held 6 bases outside the gene matches. There are 15 residues in the CDR3. Germline V gene lookup returns CDR1 SGHTA and CDR2 FQGNSA. The CDR3, as DNA: TGTGCCAGCAGCTTCCGGCCGGACAGGGGAAACATTCAGTACTTC. It encodes CASSFRPDRGNIQYF.

This clonotype was found many times. V is TRBV30 and J is TRBJ2-7; D is perhaps TRBD2 (5 bases). This CDR3 has 11 residues. Trimming took 7 bases from V and 7 from J, leaving 14 bases between them. CDR1 is GTSNPN and CDR2 is SVGIG in the germline V gene (reference sequence). CDR3: CASYASGEQYF. CDR3 nucleotide sequence: TGTGCCTCCTATGCCTCGGGAGAGCAGTACTTC.

This clonotype was seen many times. The gene calls are TRBV7-8 and TRBJ2-3, with TRBD2 matching 13 bases. CDR1 is SGHVS, CDR2 FQNEAQ, per germline. CDR3 size: 18 residues. The junction had 15 bases not matched to a gene; V was cut back by 6 bases and J by 6 bases. The CDR3 loop is CASRYGLAGASHKDTQYF. The CDR3 nucleotides are TGTGCCAGCAGATATGGACTAGCGGGAGCTTCGCACAAGGATACGCAGTATTTT.

The V call is TRBV20-1, the J call TRBJ1-2; perhaps TRBD1 as D (5 bases). This CDR3 is built from 15 residues. Trimming took off 0 bases at V and 2 bases at J, with 13 bases between the two ends. In germline, CDR1 is DFQATT, CDR2 SNEGSKA (reference sequence). CDR3 region: CSARDDSRVNYGYTF. In DNA form, the CDR3 reads TGCAGTGCTAGAGATGACAGCCGCGTCAACTATGGCTACACCTTC.

The chain couples TRBV12-3 or TRBV12-4 to TRBJ2-7; 7 positions agree with TRBD1. The ends lost 4 bases at V and 2 bases at J; junction bases unmatched: 8. CDR3 size: 15 residues. The CDR3 DNA follows: TGTGCCAGCAGTTCTAGGACAGGCACCCCCTACGAGCAGTACTTC. It yields the protein CASSSRTGTPYEQYF.

This clonotype was seen repeatedly, ten times or more. The V call is TRBV18, the J call TRBJ2-1; no clear D gene. V dropped 3 bases and J dropped 5 bases, with 17 bases sitting between them. The CDR3 is 16 amino acids. Germline values: CDR1 KGHSH, CDR2 LQKENI. In DNA form, the CDR3 reads TGTGCCAGCTCACCCTTGGGTCTCAAGAGTAACAATGAGCAGTTCTTC. Translation: CASSPLGLKSNNEQFF.

This clonotype was detected many times. J is TRBJ1-1 and V is TRBV20-1, with D unresolved. Germline values: CDR1 DFQATT, CDR2 SNEGSKA (reference sequence). V lost 3 bases and J 2 bases, leaving 7 bases between the germline ends. The CDR3 consists of 12 residues. CDR3 DNA: TGCAGTGCTAGTAGGAGTAACACTGAAGCTTTCTTT. Translating it yields CSASRSNTEAFF.

This clonotype was seen at least ten times. The V gene is TRBV6-1, the J gene TRBJ1-2, with D possibly being TRBD1 (5 bases). Germline-derived CDR1 and CDR2 are MNHNS and SASEGT. Trimming took off 3 bases at V and 3 bases at J, with 14 bases between the two ends. The CDR3 loop spans 15 amino acids. The CDR3 DNA reads as TGTGCCAGCAGTGATCGGGGCGCCCCCTACTATGGCTACACCTTC. The encoded protein is CASSDRGAPYYGYTF.

This clonotype appeared many times. This chain uses TRBV7-3 with TRBJ2-1, with 14 bases that match TRBD2. Germline-derived CDR1 and CDR2 are SGHTA and FQGTGA. This CDR3 comprises 17 residues. Trimming at V came to 4 bases and at J to 6 bases, leaving 8 bases not matched to a gene. The CDR3 DNA reads as TGTGCCAGCAGCTCAATCACCGGGACTAGCGGGAGCAATGAGCAGTTCTTC. It encodes CASSSITGTSGSNEQFF.

This clonotype was counted at least ten times. This chain connects TRBV6-5 to TRBJ1-1, with TRBD1 as a possible D gene (6 bases). Germline V gene data show CDR1 as MNHEY and CDR2 as SVGAGI. CDR3 size: 15 residues. Trimming shortened V by 2 bases and J by 4 bases, and 14 bases separated the two germline ends. For the CDR3, the DNA is TGTGCCAGCAGTTACGGTACGGGGGCAGCCACTGAAGCTTTCTTT. This sequence encodes CASSYGTGAATEAFF.

The V gene is TRBV4-3, the J gene TRBJ1-6; 10 bases match TRBD1. This CDR3 is built from 17 residues. Per germline, CDR1 LGHNA and CDR2 YSLEER. V shed 1 base and J 4 bases; nucleotides not matched to a gene: 4. The CDR3 loop reads CASSQGTGQGYNSPLHF. Written as DNA, the CDR3 is TGCGCCAGCAGCCAAGGAACGGGACAGGGGTATAATTCACCCCTCCACTTT.

Concerning this clonotype itself: This may come from a read error, since a much larger clone is one base off. The chain has TRBV20-1 and TRBJ2-2; no definite D call. Between the trimmed V and J ends, which lost 6 bases and 6 bases, there was a span of 14 bases. Germline CDR1 DFQATT, CDR2 SNEGSKA (reference sequence). The CDR3 covers 13 residues. Written as DNA, the CDR3 is TGCAGTGCGCTTGGCCGGGCCCCCGGGGAGCTGTTTTTT. Translated: CSALGRAPGELFF.

This clonotype appeared many times. J is TRBJ2-3 and V is TRBV3-1; D is uncertain. Germline V gene lookup returns CDR1 LGHDT and CDR2 YNNKEL (reference sequence). This CDR3 region has 12 residues. V lost 0 bases to trimming and J lost 5 bases, with 3 bases between them. CDR3 sequence: CASSQEQDTQYF. The CDR3 DNA follows: TGTGCCAGCAGCCAAGAACAAGATACGCAGTATTTT.

There are many counts of this clonotype. This chain connects TRBV3-1 to TRBJ1-1; a weak D match, TRBD1 (6 bases). CDR1 is LGHDT, CDR2 YNNKEL, per germline (reference sequence). The CDR3 runs to 14 residues. With 4 bases removed from V and 1 base from J, the gap between germline ends came to 10 bases. CDR3 nucleotide sequence: TGTGCCAGCAGCCCCAGGGGAGGGAACACTGAAGCTTTCTTT. Protein: CASSPRGGNTEAFF.

The chain uses TRBV5-6 and TRBJ2-7; TRBD1 agrees at 8 bases. Losses at the gene ends were 4 bases for V and 3 bases for J; bases not matched to a gene: 6. This CDR3 has 14 amino acids. Germline V lookup: CDR1 SGHDT, CDR2 YYEEEE. In DNA, the CDR3 is TGTGCCAGCAGCCAAGACAGGGGCTACTACGAGCAGTACTTC. Encoded protein: CASSQDRGYYEQYF.

This clonotype was counted at least ten times. The rearrangement links TRBV5-1 to TRBJ2-6; D call uncertain. Germline V lookup: CDR1 SGHRS, CDR2 YFSETQ. V was trimmed by 1 base and J by 0 bases, leaving 2 bases between them. The CDR3 runs to 14 residues. The CDR3 region is CASSLPSGANVLTF. Here the CDR3 DNA reads TGCGCCAGCAGCTTGCCCTCTGGGGCCAACGTCCTGACTTTC.

The rearrangement joins TRBV7-2 to TRBJ1-1, with TRBD1 matching 8 bases. The germline CDR1 and CDR2 sequences are SGHTA and FQGNSA. After removal of 8 bases from V and 8 bases from J, the junction contained 1 base not matched to a gene. CDR3 length equals 10 residues. The CDR3 loop is CASWTGEAFF. CDR3 coding DNA: TGTGCCAGCTGGACAGGGGAAGCTTTCTTT. Full variable domain (outside the CDR3, taken from reference TRBV7-2 and TRBJ1-1): GAGVSQSPSNKVTEKGKDVELRCDPISGHTALYWYRQSLGQGLEFLIYFQGNSAPDKSGLPSDRFSAERTGGSVSTLTIQRTQQEDSAVYLCASWTGEAFFGQGTRLTVV.

This clonotype was seen many times. V gene TRBV3-1 combines with J gene TRBJ1-1; 10 bases are shared with TRBD1. The V gene end was trimmed by 1 base and the J gene end by 7 bases; junction bases not matched to a gene: 3. CDR1 and CDR2 (germline): LGHDT, YNNKEL (reference sequence). The CDR3 has 14 amino acids. This CDR3 is CASSQGTGGSEAFF. DNA for the CDR3: TGTGCCAGCAGCCAAGGGACAGGGGGAAGTGAAGCTTTCTTT.

In this sample, this clonotype turned up a few times. V and J are TRBV19 and TRBJ2-1; tentative D call: TRBD1 (5 bases). Germline CDR1 and CDR2: LNHDA and SQIVND (reference sequence). Trimming took 5 bases from V and 10 from J, leaving 18 bases between them. This CDR3 has 14 amino acids. CDR3 region: CASSAYLSGKEQFF. The CDR3 DNA reads TGTGCCAGTAGTGCTTACCTTTCAGGGAAAGAGCAGTTCTTC. The full variable domain, in which reference TRBV19 and TRBJ2-1 provide the parts outside the CDR3, is DGGITQSPKYLFRKEGQNVTLSCEQNLNHDAMYWYRQDPGQGLRLIYYSQIVNDFQKGDIAEGYSVSREKKESFPLTVTSAQKNPTAFYLCASSAYLSGKEQFFGPGTRLTVL.

In this sample, this clonotype turned up many times. The chain employs TRBV6-2 or TRBV6-3 and TRBJ2-5; 9 bases agree with TRBD2. This CDR3 has 14 residues. Germline CDR1 and CDR2: MNHEY and SVGEGT. Trimming at V came to 5 bases and at J to 5 bases, leaving 6 bases not matched to a gene. CDR3 DNA: TGTGCCAGCAGTACCTTCGCGGGAGGGGAGACCCAGTACTTC. This encodes CASSTFAGGETQYF.

This clonotype was observed at least ten times. J is TRBJ1-1 and V is TRBV28; tentatively, D is TRBD1 (5 bases). V was shortened by 3 bases and J by 2 bases, with 16 bases between the two germline ends. Looked up from germline, CDR1 is MDHEN and CDR2 is SYDVKM. The length of the CDR3 is 16 residues. The CDR3 DNA follows: TGTGCCAGCAGTTTGGTTTATGGCAGGGATAACACTGAAGCTTTCTTT. Translation gives CASSLVYGRDNTEAFF.

This chain joins TRBV5-1 and TRBJ2-2, with TRBD1 matching 10 bases. The CDR3 runs 16 residues. Germline values: CDR1 SGHRS, CDR2 YFSETQ. V gave up 0 bases and J gave up 4 bases; unmatched junction bases: 3. The CDR3 reads CASSLAWTGGTGELFF. CDR3 DNA sequence: TGCGCCAGCAGCTTGGCCTGGACAGGGGGCACCGGGGAGCTGTTTTTT.

V is TRBV10-3 and J is TRBJ1-1, with 7 bases lining up with TRBD1. V lost 4 bases to trimming and J lost 10 bases; unmatched junction nucleotides: 3. Germline V gene data show CDR1 as ENHRY and CDR2 as SYGVKD. This CDR3 region has 11 residues. The CDR3 sequence is CAISATGVAFF. Written as DNA, the CDR3 is TGTGCCATCAGTGCCACAGGGGTAGCTTTCTTT.

A remark on this clonotype: A much larger clone is a single base away; this may be a read error. The chain is built from TRBV27 and TRBJ2-7; D perhaps matches TRBD1 (6 bases). This CDR3 is 12 amino acids long. Germline-derived CDR1 and CDR2 are MNHEY and SMNVEV (reference sequence). The CDR3 bases are TGTGCCAGCAGACAGGGTTACAACGAGCCGTACTTC. Amino acids: CASRQGYNEPYF.

This clonotype was observed a handful of times. V usage is TRBV5-1 and J usage is TRBJ1-1, with no clear D. The CDR3 extends over 13 amino acids. The germline V and J ends were trimmed by 0 bases and 4 bases, with 7 bases remaining between them. Germline assignment: CDR1 SGHRS and CDR2 YFSETQ. This CDR3 is CASSLGAATEAFF. The CDR3 DNA reads as TGCGCCAGCAGCTTGGGAGCGGCCACTGAAGCTTTCTTT.

This rearrangement joins TRBV25-1 to TRBJ1-1; no clear D gene. This CDR3 has 14 residues. V was cut by 8 bases and J by 1 base, with 14 bases left in between. CDR1 and CDR2 from the germline V gene are MGHDK and SYGVNS. The CDR3 sequence: CASQAWGRNTEAFF. The CDR3 DNA follows: TGTGCCAGCCAGGCGTGGGGTCGGAACACTGAAGCTTTCTTT.

The rearrangement links TRBV5-1 to TRBJ2-7, with no clear D. The ends were cut back, 0 bases at V and 3 bases at J, with 16 bases in the middle. From germline, CDR1 is SGHRS and CDR2 YFSETQ. The CDR3 consists of 16 residues. DNA for the CDR3: TGCGCCAGCAGCTTGGCCTACGCCGACCCAATCTACGAGCAGTACTTC. Translating gives CASSLAYADPIYEQYF.